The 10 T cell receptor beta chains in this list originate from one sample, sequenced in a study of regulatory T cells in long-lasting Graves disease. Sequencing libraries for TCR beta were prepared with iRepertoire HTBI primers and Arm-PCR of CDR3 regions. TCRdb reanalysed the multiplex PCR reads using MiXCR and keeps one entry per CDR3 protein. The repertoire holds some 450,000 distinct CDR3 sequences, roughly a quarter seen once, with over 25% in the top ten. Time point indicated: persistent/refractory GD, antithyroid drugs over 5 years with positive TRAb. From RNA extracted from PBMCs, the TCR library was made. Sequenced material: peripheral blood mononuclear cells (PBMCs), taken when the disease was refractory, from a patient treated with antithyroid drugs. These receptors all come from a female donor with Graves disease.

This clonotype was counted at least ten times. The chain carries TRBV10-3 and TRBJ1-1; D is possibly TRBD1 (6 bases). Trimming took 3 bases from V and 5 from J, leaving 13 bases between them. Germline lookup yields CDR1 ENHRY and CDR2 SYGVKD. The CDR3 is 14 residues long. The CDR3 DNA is TGTGCCATCAGTGACAGGGGAGTGGAGACTGAAGCTTTCTTT. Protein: CAISDRGVETEAFF.

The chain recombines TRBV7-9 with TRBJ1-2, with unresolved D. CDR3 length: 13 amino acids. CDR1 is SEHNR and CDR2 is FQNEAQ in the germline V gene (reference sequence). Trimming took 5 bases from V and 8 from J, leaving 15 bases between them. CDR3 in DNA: TGTGCCAGCAGCCGCCGGGATGCCAACGGCTACACCTTC. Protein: CASSRRDANGYTF. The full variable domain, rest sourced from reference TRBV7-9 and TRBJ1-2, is DTGVSQNPRHKITKRGQNVTFRCDPISEHNRLYWYRQTLGQGPEFLTYFQNEAQLEKSRLLSDRFSAERPKGSFSTLEIQRTEQGDSAMYLCASSRRDANGYTFGSGTRLTVV.

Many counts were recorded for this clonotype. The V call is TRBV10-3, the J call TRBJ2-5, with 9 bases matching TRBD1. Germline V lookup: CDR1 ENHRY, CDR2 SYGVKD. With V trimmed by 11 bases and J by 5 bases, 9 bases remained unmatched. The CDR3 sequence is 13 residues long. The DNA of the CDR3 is TGTGCCGGCCGGGACAGGGACGGGGAGACCCAGTACTTC. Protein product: CAGRDRDGETQYF.

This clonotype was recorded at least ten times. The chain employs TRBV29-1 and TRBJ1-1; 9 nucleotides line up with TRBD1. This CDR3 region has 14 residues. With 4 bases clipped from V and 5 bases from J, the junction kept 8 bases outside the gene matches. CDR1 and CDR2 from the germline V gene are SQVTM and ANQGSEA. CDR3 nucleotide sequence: TGCAGCGTTGTATCACAGGGGGCGCGGACTGAAGCTTTCTTT. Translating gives CSVVSQGARTEAFF.

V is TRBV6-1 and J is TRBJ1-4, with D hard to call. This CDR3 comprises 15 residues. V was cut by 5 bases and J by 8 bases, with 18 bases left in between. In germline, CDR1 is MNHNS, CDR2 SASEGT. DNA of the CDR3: TGTGCCAGCAGTCGACGGCCTATAGGGAAAGAAAAACTGTTTTTT. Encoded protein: CASSRRPIGKEKLFF.

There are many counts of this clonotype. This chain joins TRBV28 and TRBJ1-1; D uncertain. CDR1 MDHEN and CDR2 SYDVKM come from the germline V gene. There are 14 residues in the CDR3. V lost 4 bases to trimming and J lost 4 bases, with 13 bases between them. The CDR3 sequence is CASSSLTDGTEAFF. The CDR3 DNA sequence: TGTGCCAGCAGTTCGTTAACGGATGGCACTGAAGCTTTCTTT.

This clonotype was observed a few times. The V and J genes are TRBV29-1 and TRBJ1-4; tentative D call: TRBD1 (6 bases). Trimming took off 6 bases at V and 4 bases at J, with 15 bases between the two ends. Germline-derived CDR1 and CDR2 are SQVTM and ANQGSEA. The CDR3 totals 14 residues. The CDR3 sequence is CSVGSGASNEKLFF. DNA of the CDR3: TGCAGCGTCGGCTCGGGGGCGAGTAATGAAAAACTGTTTTTT. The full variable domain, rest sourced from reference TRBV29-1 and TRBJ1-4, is SAVISQKPSRDICQRGTSLTIQCQVDSQVTMMFWYRQQPGQSLTLIATANQGSEATYESGFVIDKFPISRPNLTFSTLTVSNMSPEDSSIYLCSVGSGASNEKLFFGSGTQLSVL.

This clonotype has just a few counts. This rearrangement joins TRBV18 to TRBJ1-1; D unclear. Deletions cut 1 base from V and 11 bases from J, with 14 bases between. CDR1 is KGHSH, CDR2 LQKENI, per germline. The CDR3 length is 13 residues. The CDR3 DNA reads TGTGCCAGCTCACCACGGACCTATCTGATCGCTTTCTTT. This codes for CASSPRTYLIAFF.

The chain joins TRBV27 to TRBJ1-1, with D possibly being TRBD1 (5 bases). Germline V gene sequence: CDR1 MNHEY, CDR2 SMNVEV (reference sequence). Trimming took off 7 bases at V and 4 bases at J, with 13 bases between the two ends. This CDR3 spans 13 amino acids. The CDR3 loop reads CASNRGGGTEAFF. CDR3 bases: TGTGCCAGCAACCGGGGCGGCGGCACTGAAGCTTTCTTT.

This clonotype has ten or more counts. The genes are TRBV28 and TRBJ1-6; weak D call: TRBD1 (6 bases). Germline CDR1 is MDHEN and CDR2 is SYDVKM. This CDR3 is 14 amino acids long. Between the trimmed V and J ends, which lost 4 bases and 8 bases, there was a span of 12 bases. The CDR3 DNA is TGTGCCAGCAGTTCAGGGGTGAACGATTCACCCCTCCACTTT. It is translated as CASSSGVNDSPLHF.